Listed here is a single TCR beta chain. The CDR3 loop spans 14 amino acids. Germline CDR1 and CDR2: GTSNPN and SVGIG (reference sequence). The ends lost 3 bases at V and 5 bases at J; junction bases unmatched: 6. The authors' processing: Nucleated cell counts were estimated from reference gene primer amplification. Clones were sequenced by immunoSEQ multiplex PCR, and TCRdb holds only the in-frame ones, with some missing. That table furnishes V, J and clone size, whereas the DNA furnished D and trimming. Seen here are approximately 90,000 clones, about 86% observed once, and the top ten hold 0.95% to 1.5%. The entry originates in a study of blood T cell repertoires in COVID-19. The overall study: Specimens from acute and convalescent COVID-19 originated in the United States, Italy and Spain. The cDNA or gDNA used as material had been derived from T cells, B-cell-depleted T cells, or PBMCs.

Sequencing used peripheral blood. The chain couples TRBV30 to TRBJ1-1; 10 positions match TRBD1. This clonotype was obtained from a man older than 75 with active or convalescent COVID-19. The CDR3 DNA reads TGTGCCTGGAGGGGGGGACAGGGGTGGACTGAAGCTTTCTTT. The encoded protein is CAWRGGQGWTEAFF.